This note documents a single T cell receptor (beta chain) sequence. Its antigen is as yet unknown. It was with unique molecular identifiers that the TCRbeta library was prepared. One entry per CDR3 protein, called by TCRdb with MiXCR from the PCR reads. The repertoire holds about 610,000 distinct CDR3 sequences, with roughly 27% as singletons. The data stem from a study of T-cell reconstitution after alpha-beta-depleted transplantation in children. Trimming stripped 4 bases from V and 0 bases from J, with 16 bases between. The CDR3 runs 18 residues. The germline V gene has CDR1 MGHRA and CDR2 YSYEKL. General study points: Some patients owed their high day-60 TCRbeta diversity to surviving recipient T cells and thymic progenitors.

The genes are TRBV4-1 and TRBJ2-6; a possible D gene is TRBD2 (6 bases). The specimen comprised PBMCs, sampled before TCRalphabeta/CD19-depleted stem cell transplant. This TCR came from a boy in the first two years of life with Wiskott-Aldrich syndrome, due to receive a stem cell transplant. The CDR3 nucleotides read TGCGCCAGCAGCCCGCGTGGGACTGCCGTCTCTGGGGCCAACGTCCTGACTTTC. Amino acids: CASSPRGTAVSGANVLTF.